One and the same sample provided the 5 T cell receptor beta chains below, sequenced in a study of shared clonotypes between healthy human individuals (dated by TCRdb to 2018 to 2021). The method behind the library was the immunoSEQ multiplex PCR assay. What TCRdb holds here is the immuneACCESS table cut down to in-frame rearrangements. Part of the clones is not present; checked against another copy, under half of the missing clones reflect an unresolved V gene, and the others are unexplained. The sample profile shows over a million clones; roughly 98.5% of them were found once. The ten biggest clones cover around 0.33% of the sample. The sample comprised naive CD4+ T cells sorted from blood. The cell subset or site tag for this specimen amounts to: CD45RA+ positively selected. The receptors originated from a young man in good health.

This clone was recorded only once. The chain joins TRBV29-1 to TRBJ2-3; D perhaps matches TRBD2 (5 bases). Germline CDR1 and CDR2: SQVTM and ANQGSEA. CDR3 length: 14 amino acids. The ends were cut back, 4 bases at V and 0 bases at J, with 11 bases in the middle. The DNA for the CDR3 is TGCAGCGTTGGGACTTTAAGAAGCACAGATACGCAGTATTTT. Protein sequence: CSVGTLRSTDTQYF.

Of note for this clone: Other DNA sequences in the sample encode the same CDR3. The chain uses TRBV5-1 and TRBJ2-7; TRBD1 matches 7 bases. The germline V gene encodes CDR1 SGHRS and CDR2 YFSETQ. This CDR3 is built from 11 residues. V dropped 2 bases and J dropped 7; count of bases not matched to a gene: 0. CDR3 nucleotides: TGCGCCAGCAGCTTCAGGGGGGAGCAGTACTTC. Amino acid sequence: CASSFRGEQYF.

The rearrangement uses TRBV18 and TRBJ2-3; D remains unclear. The germline V and J ends were trimmed by 3 bases and 0 bases, with 10 bases remaining between them. There are 15 residues in the CDR3. The germline V gene encodes CDR1 KGHSH and CDR2 LQKENI. The CDR3 region has the DNA TGTGCCAGCTCACCCCAGGAACTAAGCACAGATACGCAGTATTTT. Protein product: CASSPQELSTDTQYF.

In its sample, this clone was seen once. V and J are TRBV7-2 and TRBJ2-5; D not resolved. V was trimmed by 4 bases and J by 1 base, leaving 13 bases between them. The germline CDR1 and CDR2 sequences are SGHTA and FQGNSA. The CDR3 has 15 amino acids. CDR3 DNA sequence: TGTGCCAGCAGCTCCCTTTGGCGGCTCCAAGAGACCCAGTACTTC. Its protein is CASSSLWRLQETQYF.

As regards this clone: At the DNA level, this CDR3 is encoded by other sequences in the same sample as well. The chain uses TRBV29-1 and TRBJ2-6; no clear D. The CDR3 consists of 13 residues. Deletions cut 3 bases from V and 2 bases from J, with 5 bases between. Germline loops: CDR1 SQVTM, CDR2 ANQGSEA. CDR3 nucleotide sequence: TGCAGCGTTGAGGCAGCTGGGGCCAACGTCCTGACTTTC. This encodes CSVEAAGANVLTF.